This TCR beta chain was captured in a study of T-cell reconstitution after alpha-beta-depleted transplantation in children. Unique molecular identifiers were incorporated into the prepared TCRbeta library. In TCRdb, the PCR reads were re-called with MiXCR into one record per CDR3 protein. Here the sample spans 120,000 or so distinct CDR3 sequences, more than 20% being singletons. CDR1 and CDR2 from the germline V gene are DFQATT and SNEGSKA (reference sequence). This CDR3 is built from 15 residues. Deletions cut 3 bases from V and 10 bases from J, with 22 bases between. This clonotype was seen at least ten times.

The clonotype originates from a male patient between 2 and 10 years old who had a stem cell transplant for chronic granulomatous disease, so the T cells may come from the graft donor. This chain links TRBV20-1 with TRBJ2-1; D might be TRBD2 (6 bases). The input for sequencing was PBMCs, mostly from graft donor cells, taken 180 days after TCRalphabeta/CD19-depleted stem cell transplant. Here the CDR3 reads CSARGGLAAEGEQFF. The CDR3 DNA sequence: TGCAGTGCTAGGGGGGGATTAGCGGCCGAGGGAGAGCAGTTCTTC.